The T cell receptor (beta chain) described here comes from a study of cytomegalovirus exposure and HLA in healthy donors. Study-level points and caveats: High sensitivity and specificity were reportedly achieved when the classifier diagnosed cytomegalovirus status. Rare TCR sequences predominated, though certain public TCRs were found in many donors.

Data came from immunoSEQ multiplex PCR; TCRdb stores just in-frame clones and leaves some out. The data hold fewer than 300,000 clones, with approximately 90% observed a single time. Germline V CDR1 and CDR2: MDHEN, SYDVKM. J lost 5 bases, V lost 4 bases, and 11 bases had no gene match. The CDR3 sequence is 15 residues long. Turning to this clone: Its antigen is not known.

The chain carries TRBV28 and TRBJ2-7, with 7 bases lining up with TRBD1. Sample: PBMCs. The sequence derives from a woman aged 18-35 years in good health and CMV-seronegative. CDR3 region: CASSYTGARSHEQYF. CDR3 coding DNA: TGTGCCAGCAGTTATACAGGGGCAAGGAGTCACGAGCAGTACTTC.